This is a list of T cell receptor beta chains from one sample in a study of control samples from healthy donors and cancer patients. Only in-frame clones appear in the TCRdb table, and some are missing; sequencing was by immunoSEQ multiplex PCR. The repertoire holds 90,000 to 100,000 clones, with about four fifths as singletons. Source material: blood. These TCRs come from a man aged 60 to 69 in good health. Each CDR3 is given with its conserved first and last residue. D genes are given only for firm matches. Expanded clones get a size class; other rows say once, few or many, or leave the size out.

clone_size,d_call,v_call,j_call,cdr3_aa,cdr3_nt
-,-,TRBV5-1,TRBJ1-5,CASSSDGNQPQHF,TGCGCCAGCAGCTCCGACGGTAATCAGCCCCAGCATTTT
-,-,TRBV5-6,TRBJ1-4,CASTRDPNEKLFF,TGTGCCAGCACGCGTGATCCTAATGAAAAACTGTTTTTT
-,TRBD2,TRBV18,TRBJ2-5,CASSPGVAGIQETQYF,TGTGCCAGCTCACCAGGGGTAGCGGGCATCCAAGAGACCCAGTACTTC
-,-,TRBV30,TRBJ1-2,CAWDAPGYTF,TGTGCCTGGGACGCCCCAGGCTACACCTTC
-,-,TRBV12-3/TRBV12-4,TRBJ1-2,CASSGPYGYTF,TGTGCCAGCAGCGGCCCGTATGGCTACACCTTC
once,TRBD2,TRBV5-1,TRBJ2-3,CASSLEATSGGPYTDTQYF,TGCGCCAGCAGCTTGGAGGCCACTAGCGGGGGGCCCTACACAGATACGCAGTATTTT
-,TRBD2,TRBV5-1,TRBJ2-3,CASMMAGGGRRDTQYF,TGCGCCAGCATGATGGCGGGAGGGGGCCGGCGGGATACGCAGTATTTT
-,-,TRBV7-6,TRBJ2-2,CASSLDVRNAGELFF,TGTGCCAGCAGCTTAGATGTGAGGAACGCCGGGGAGCTGTTTTTT
few,-,TRBV12-3/TRBV12-4,TRBJ2-1,CASSIFNEQFF,TGTGCCAGCAGTATCTTCAATGAGCAGTTCTTC
-,-,TRBV30,TRBJ2-5,CAWSEIKGRETQYF,TGTGCCTGGAGTGAAATCAAAGGGAGGGAGACCCAGTACTTC
once,TRBD1,TRBV2,TRBJ2-1,CASSAGQGGSYNEQFF,TGTGCCAGCAGTGCCGGACAGGGGGGCTCCTACAATGAGCAGTTCTTC
-,-,TRBV7-9,TRBJ2-1,CASSLPRTELNYNEQFF,TGTGCCAGCAGCTTACCACGGACAGAGCTGAACTACAATGAGCAGTTCTTC
-,-,TRBV5-4,TRBJ1-5,CASSLEQSQPQHF,TGTGCCAGCAGCTTGGAGCAGTCTCAGCCCCAGCATTTT
-,-,TRBV24-1,TRBJ2-3,CATSDRDKGSDTQYF,TGTGCCACCAGTGACCGGGACAAGGGATCCGATACGCAGTATTTT
few,-,TRBV6-1,TRBJ2-7,CASSEEGEVHEQYF,TGTGCCAGCAGTGAAGAGGGGGAGGTCCACGAGCAGTACTTC
-,TRBD1,TRBV12-3/TRBV12-4,TRBJ1-2,CASRGDRPYGYTF,TGTGCCAGCAGAGGGGACAGACCCTATGGCTACACCTTC